Below, 13 T cell receptor beta chains from the same sample are listed, as sequenced in a study of blood T cell repertoires in COVID-19. Data came from immunoSEQ multiplex PCR; TCRdb stores just in-frame clones and leaves some out. The sample lists under 300,000 clones, roughly 79% occurring once. The sample was PBMCs or T cells enriched from blood (not recorded which). These TCRs come from a man aged 40-49 years who had recovered from COVID-19.

This clone was counted once. The chain uses TRBV21-1 and TRBJ2-2; the table's D call TRBD1 went unverified against the DNA. TRBV21-1 is a listed pseudogene. This CDR3 is 14 amino acids long. The CDR3 bases are TGTGCCAGAGGCAGGGGGCGAAGCACCGGGGAGCTGTTTTTT. As protein: CARGRGRSTGELFF.

The J gene is TRBJ1-4, the V gene TRBV11-2; no reliable D call. The length of the CDR3 is 12 residues. Per the germline V gene, CDR1 is SGHAT and CDR2 is FQNNGV. The V and J ends lost 3 bases and 8 bases respectively, with 7 bases between them. In DNA, the CDR3 is TGTGCCAGCAGCTTCATGAGGGAAAAACTGTTTTTT. Amino acid sequence: CASSFMREKLFF.

The chain uses TRBV28 and TRBJ1-1; D gene ambiguous. CDR3 size: 12 residues. CDR1 and CDR2 from the germline V gene are MDHEN and SYDVKM. Trimming took 5 bases from V and 4 from J, leaving 8 bases between them. CDR3 sequence: CASSRSVTEAFF. The CDR3 DNA is TGTGCCAGCAGTCGCTCGGTCACTGAAGCTTTCTTT.

The gene calls are TRBV4-3 and TRBJ1-2, with D maybe TRBD1 (5 bases). The CDR3 extends over 14 amino acids. From germline, CDR1 is LGHNA and CDR2 YSLEER. Trimming stripped 4 bases from V and 4 bases from J, with 13 bases between. CDR3 bases: TGCGCCAGCAGCCCTCGGACACCGGCCTATGGCTACACCTTC. Translation gives CASSPRTPAYGYTF.

The genes are TRBV23-1 and TRBJ2-7; 8 bases match TRBD1. TRBV23-1 is recorded as an ORF, its role being uncertain. The CDR3 is made up of 17 amino acids. V trimming: 2 bases; J trimming: 0 bases; junction bases outside the gene matches: 9. The CDR3 DNA reads TGCGCCAGCAGTCAAACCTTGGACAGGGAGAACTCCTACGAGCAGTACTTC. This translates into CASSQTLDRENSYEQYF.

The chain has TRBV5-1 and TRBJ2-3; the match to TRBD2 covers 9 bases. Germline V gene data show CDR1 as SGHRS and CDR2 as YFSETQ. Germline trimming cut 3 bases from V and 14 bases from J; bases unmatched to any gene: 7. The CDR3 is 12 residues long. This chain's CDR3 is CASSSQAGGTYF. CDR3 nucleotides: TGCGCCAGCAGCTCTCAAGCGGGGGGTACGTATTTT.

The V call is TRBV6-5, the J call TRBJ2-5; D may be TRBD2 (6 bases). This CDR3 has 14 residues. The germline V gene encodes CDR1 MNHEY and CDR2 SVGAGI. V lost 3 bases and J lost 4, with 12 bases in between. The CDR3 bases are TGTGCCAGCAGTTATGGGACTGGGGGAGAGACCCAGTACTTC. Residues: CASSYGTGGETQYF.

This chain connects TRBV28 to TRBJ2-1; 9 nucleotides match TRBD2. The CDR3 extends over 15 amino acids. With 8 bases clipped from V and 4 bases from J, the junction kept 9 bases outside the gene matches. Germline assignment: CDR1 MDHEN and CDR2 SYDVKM. The CDR3, as DNA: TGTGCCAGCTCCCTAGGCGGGAGGGAATACAATGAGCAGTTCTTC. Protein sequence: CASSLGGREYNEQFF. Filled out from reference TRBV28 and TRBJ2-1, the complete variable domain reads DVKVTQSSRYLVKRTGEKVFLECVQDMDHENMFWYRQDPGLGLRLIYFSYDVKMKEKGDIPEGYSVSREKKERFSLILESASTNQTSMYLCASSLGGREYNEQFFGPGTRLTVL.

The chain uses TRBV5-1 and TRBJ2-7, with D perhaps matching TRBD1 (5 bases). The germline gives CDR1 SGHRS, CDR2 YFSETQ. The CDR3 runs 13 residues. V lost 3 bases, J lost 3 bases, and 10 bases lay in between. CDR3 in amino acids: CASSSDNLYEQYF. CDR3 nucleotides: TGCGCCAGCAGCTCGGACAACCTCTACGAGCAGTACTTC.

J is TRBJ1-2 and V is TRBV5-1; no clear D. Germline CDR1 SGHRS, CDR2 YFSETQ. V gave up 4 bases and J gave up 0 bases, with 10 bases separating them. The CDR3 length is 14 residues. The CDR3 DNA reads TGCGCCAGCAGCCCGGCAACAGCTAACTATGGCTACACCTTC. Amino acid sequence: CASSPATANYGYTF.

The V gene is TRBV6-1, the J gene TRBJ2-5, with TRBD1 matching 7 bases. Germline CDR1 reads MNHNS; CDR2 reads SASEGT. With V trimmed by 2 bases and J by 4 bases, 7 bases remained unmatched. The CDR3 extends over 15 amino acids. CDR3 protein: CASSEYGTALETQYF. The CDR3 DNA sequence: TGTGCCAGCAGTGAATACGGGACAGCTCTAGAGACCCAGTACTTC.

V usage is TRBV24-1 and J usage is TRBJ2-1; 10 nucleotides match TRBD2. Per the germline V gene, CDR1 is KGHDR and CDR2 is SFDVKD. J was trimmed by 4 bases and V by 8 bases; bases with no gene match: 7. The CDR3 covers 15 residues. CDR3 residues: CATTQSGREYNEQFF. The CDR3 region has the DNA TGTGCCACCACCCAGAGCGGGAGGGAATACAATGAGCAGTTCTTC.

V is TRBV18 and J is TRBJ2-1; D unclear. Trimming took 4 bases from V and 2 from J, leaving 12 bases between them. The CDR3 loop spans 15 amino acids. The germline gives CDR1 KGHSH, CDR2 LQKENI. The CDR3 protein is CASSRQNGPYNEQFF. The CDR3 DNA reads TGTGCCAGCTCACGACAAAACGGCCCCTACAATGAGCAGTTCTTC.